This entry lists 23 T cell receptor beta chains sequenced from one sample in a study of low-dose radiotherapy and immunotherapy resistance in tumors. Noted time point: after trial treatment. This sample's treatment: LDRT plus nivolumab, ipilimumab, low-dose cyclophosphamide and aspirin (RACIN trial). First-strand cDNA used TRAV- and TRBV-specific primers, covering alpha and beta chains. For amplifying TCRs, the PCR ran for around 20 cycles with Phusion, which was used together with a constant-region primer and the adapter on the V primers. TCRdb redid the calling of the reads with MiXCR, one entry per CDR3 protein. The repertoire holds roughly 90,000 distinct CDR3 sequences, about 20% seen once, with 10% to 15% in the top ten. The sample here was PBMCs, taken after low-dose radiotherapy plus immunotherapy. All receptors derive from a female donor with ovarian cancer.

This clonotype was counted at least ten times. This sequence joins TRBV2 and TRBJ1-4, with TRBD1 matching over 8 bases. CDR3 length: 15 residues. The germline V gene encodes CDR1 SNHLY and CDR2 FYNNEI. With V trimmed by 0 bases and J by 8 bases, 5 bases remained unmatched. The CDR3 coding sequence is TGTGCCAGCAGTGAAGCGACAGGGGAGGGGGAAAAACTGTTTTTT. It encodes CASSEATGEGEKLFF.

A few counts support this clonotype. The chain joins TRBV28 to TRBJ2-7, with 10 bases lining up with TRBD1. Germline V gene sequence: CDR1 MDHEN, CDR2 SYDVKM. Trimming cost V 4 bases and J 3 bases; bases outside gene matches: 3. The CDR3 has 14 residues. CDR3 protein: CASSYGTGDYEQYF. In nucleotides, the CDR3 is TGTGCCAGCAGTTACGGGACAGGGGACTACGAGCAGTACTTC. The full variable domain, its missing parts supplied by reference TRBV28 and TRBJ2-7, is DVKVTQSSRYLVKRTGEKVFLECVQDMDHENMFWYRQDPGLGLRLIYFSYDVKMKEKGDIPEGYSVSREKKERFSLILESASTNQTSMYLCASSYGTGDYEQYFGPGTRLTVT.

This clonotype was recorded at least ten times. The chain links TRBV20-1 to TRBJ1-5; D remains unclear. Between the trimmed V and J ends, which lost 3 bases and 5 bases, there was a span of 11 bases. CDR3 length: 13 residues. CDR1 and CDR2 from the germline V gene are DFQATT and SNEGSKA (reference sequence). The CDR3 DNA reads TGCAGTGCTAGGGCCAGGCGGGATCAGCCCCAGCATTTT. This encodes CSARARRDQPQHF.

V gene TRBV5-1 combines with J gene TRBJ2-2; 7 positions agree with TRBD1. Germline V gene data show CDR1 as SGHRS and CDR2 as YFSETQ. This CDR3 is 15 amino acids long. The junction had 6 bases not matched to a gene; V was cut back by 4 bases and J by 3 bases. CDR3 loop: CASSQKTGDTGELFF. The CDR3 coding sequence is TGCGCCAGCAGCCAAAAAACAGGGGACACCGGGGAGCTGTTTTTT.

With respect to this clonotype: A far larger clone lies a single base away; this is likely a read error. This chain connects TRBV1 to TRBJ1-3. TRBV1 is marked as a pseudogene. The CDR3 extends over 14 amino acids. The CDR3 nucleotides read TGCGCCAGCAGCCAAGAGGCCCGGACTAGCACCATGTATTTT. Encoded protein: CASSQEARTSTMYF.

This clonotype has at least ten counts. This chain uses TRBV5-1 with TRBJ1-1, with a tentative D call TRBD1 (6 bases). This CDR3 has 15 residues. Deletions cut 0 bases from V and 0 bases from J, with 9 bases between. Germline-derived CDR1 and CDR2 are SGHRS and YFSETQ. For the CDR3, the DNA is TGCGCCAGCAGCTTGGTGGAGGGGGTGAACACTGAAGCTTTCTTT. This gives the protein CASSLVEGVNTEAFF.

CDR3 bases: TGCGCCAGCAGCCGATCCGGGAGTGTGGGGGCCAACGTCCTGACTTTC. It yields the protein CASSRSGSVGANVLTF. V usage is TRBV5-1 and J usage is TRBJ2-6; perhaps TRBD2 as D (6 bases). V gave up 4 bases and J gave up 4 bases, with 15 bases separating them. This CDR3 contains 16 residues. Germline values: CDR1 SGHRS, CDR2 YFSETQ.

This clonotype was detected many times. V gene TRBV6-2 or TRBV6-3 combines with J gene TRBJ2-5, with TRBD2 matching over 8 bases. V was clipped by 7 bases and J by 2 bases; unmatched bases: 6. This CDR3 has 14 amino acids. Per germline, CDR1 MNHEY and CDR2 SVGEGT. The CDR3 spells CASTSSGTQETQYF. The DNA of the CDR3 is TGTGCCAGCACTAGTAGCGGGACTCAAGAGACCCAGTACTTC.

This clonotype was seen ten or more times. This chain links TRBV7-8 with TRBJ1-1; D possibly corresponds to TRBD1 (6 bases). This CDR3 contains 14 residues. Germline V gene lookup returns CDR1 SGHVS and CDR2 FQNEAQ. Trimming shortened V by 0 bases and J by 3 bases, and 8 bases separated the two germline ends. For the CDR3, the DNA is TGTGCCAGCAGCTTAGCCGGGGGGCACACTGAAGCTTTCTTT. Translation: CASSLAGGHTEAFF.

This sequence joins TRBV10-3 and TRBJ1-5; 9 bases are shared with TRBD1. The CDR3 spans 14 residues. The ends lost 6 bases at V and 4 bases at J; junction bases unmatched: 4. The V gene's germline CDR1 is ENHRY and CDR2 SYGVKD. The CDR3 DNA sequence: TGTGCCATCAGGGGACAGGGCGGAAATCAGCCCCAGCATTTT. Residues: CAIRGQGGNQPQHF.

Turning to this clonotype: With a much larger clone just one base away, this may be a read error. V is TRBV29-1 and J is TRBJ1-3, with a tentative D call TRBD1 (5 bases). The CDR3 extends over 14 amino acids. In germline, CDR1 is SQVTM, CDR2 ANQGSEA. The CDR3 nucleotides read TGCAGCGCCACAGGCACCTACTCTGAAAACACCATATATTTT. Translation gives CSATGTYSENTIYF. Drawing the rest from reference TRBV29-1 and TRBJ1-3, the complete variable domain is SAVISQKPSRDICQRGTSLTIQCQVDSQVTMMFWYRQQPGQSLTLIATANQGSEATYESGFVIDKFPISRPNLTFSTLTVSNMSPEDSSIYLCSATGTYSENTIYFGEGSWLTVV.

This clonotype has a count of ten or more. The rearrangement uses TRBV11-2 and TRBJ2-7; 9 nucleotides align to TRBD2. The CDR3 runs 13 residues. Germline V gives CDR1 SGHAT, CDR2 FQNNGV. V gave up 6 bases and J gave up 4 bases; unmatched junction bases: 4. This CDR3 is CASRLAGLYEQYF. The CDR3 DNA is TGTGCCAGCAGGCTAGCGGGATTATACGAGCAGTACTTC.

This clonotype was picked up many times. The rearrangement links TRBV7-9 to TRBJ2-3; 11 nucleotides match TRBD2. Germline V gene lookup returns CDR1 SEHNR and CDR2 FQNEAQ (reference sequence). The CDR3 loop spans 16 amino acids. J lost 4 bases, V lost 4 bases, and 7 bases had no gene match. The DNA for the CDR3 is TGTGCCAGCAGCTCTTTATTAGCGGGAGGGCCAGATACGCAGTATTTT. This gives the protein CASSSLLAGGPDTQYF.

The table lists this clonotype with many counts. This chain links TRBV7-2 with TRBJ2-2, with 8 bases lining up with TRBD2. The CDR3 contains 15 residues. V gave up 5 bases and J gave up 3 bases; unmatched junction bases: 5. Germline CDR1 is SGHTA and CDR2 is FQGNSA. CDR3 DNA sequence: TGTGCCAGCAGCCCACGGGGGGGGGACACCGGGGAGCTGTTTTTT. Translation: CASSPRGGDTGELFF.

This clonotype came up many times. The V gene is TRBV30, the J gene TRBJ1-2; no reliable D call. The CDR3 has 13 residues. V was pared by 0 bases and J by 5 bases, with 10 bases between. Germline CDR1 and CDR2: GTSNPN and SVGIG (reference sequence). The CDR3 region is CAWSVQRQYGYTF. The CDR3 DNA reads TGTGCCTGGAGTGTACAACGGCAATATGGCTACACCTTC. Supplemented by reference TRBV30 and TRBJ1-2, the full variable domain reads SQTIHQWPATLVQPVGSPLSLECTVEGTSNPNLYWYRQAAGRGLQLLFYSVGIGQISSEVPQNLSASRPQDRQFILSSKKLLLSDSGFYLCAWSVQRQYGYTFGSGTRLTVV.

This clonotype came up many times. The chain couples TRBV3-1 to TRBJ2-2; D remains unclear. The CDR3 sequence is 13 residues long. Germline lookup yields CDR1 LGHDT and CDR2 YNNKEL (reference sequence). Trimming left V 8 bases short and J 3 bases short, with 10 bases between. Here the CDR3 DNA reads TGTGCCAGCTCCAGACCGTACACCGGGGAGCTGTTTTTT. This gives the protein CASSRPYTGELFF.

The chain is built from TRBV19 and TRBJ1-2; 8 nucleotides agree with TRBD1. This CDR3 has 13 amino acids. In germline, CDR1 is LNHDA, CDR2 SQIVND (reference sequence). V gave up 3 bases and J gave up 6 bases; unmatched junction bases: 3. CDR3 protein: CASSIPGGDGYTF. The DNA for the CDR3 is TGTGCCAGTAGTATTCCAGGGGGCGATGGCTACACCTTC.

In this sample, this clonotype turned up many times. This rearrangement joins TRBV3-1 to TRBJ2-7; D gene unclear. Between the trimmed V and J ends, which lost 2 bases and 5 bases, there was a span of 4 bases. Looked up from germline, CDR1 is LGHDT and CDR2 is YNNKEL (reference sequence). There are 11 residues in the CDR3. The CDR3 loop is CASSQSNEQYF. CDR3 in DNA: TGTGCCAGCAGCCAATCGAACGAGCAGTACTTC.

In regard to this clonotype: It is likely a read error: a sequence one base away is far more abundant. The chain has TRBV12-3 or TRBV12-4 and TRBJ2-7, with D possibly TRBD2 on 6 matching bases. This CDR3 spans 17 amino acids. Trimming stripped 6 bases from V and 7 bases from J, with 28 bases between. DNA for the CDR3: TGTGCCAGCAGAAAGGGTAGCGGTGGGAGCTCCTACAATGAGCAGTACTTC. It is translated as CASRKGSGGSSYNEQYF.

The table lists this clonotype with many counts. This chain joins TRBV5-6 and TRBJ1-5, with 9 positions matching TRBD1. CDR3 size: 16 residues. CDR1 is SGHDT, CDR2 YYEEEE, per germline. The V and J ends lost 4 bases and 0 bases, in that order; junction bases with no gene match: 5. The DNA for the CDR3 is TGTGCCAGCAGCGGGAGGACAGGGGATAGCAATCAGCCCCAGCATTTT. It translates to CASSGRTGDSNQPQHF.

This clonotype has at least ten counts. The chain has TRBV13 and TRBJ1-6, with a possible D match to TRBD1 (6 bases). This CDR3 is 15 amino acids long. Trimming took 6 bases from V and 6 from J, leaving 15 bases between them. Germline CDR1 and CDR2: PRHDT and FYEKMQ (reference sequence). The CDR3 spells CASSPRTALNSPLHF. The DNA for the CDR3 is TGTGCCAGCAGTCCCCGGACAGCCCTTAATTCACCCCTCCACTTT.

This clonotype was observed at least ten times. The chain employs TRBV6-6 and TRBJ1-5; D not resolved. This CDR3 spans 14 amino acids. CDR1 MNHNY and CDR2 SVGAGI come from the germline V gene (reference sequence). Trimming removed 2 bases from V and 2 bases from J, with 7 bases in between. Here the CDR3 reads CASSYERRNQPQHF. The CDR3 region has the DNA TGTGCCAGCAGTTACGAGAGGCGCAATCAGCCCCAGCATTTT.

At least ten counts were recorded for this clonotype. The chain carries TRBV7-9 and TRBJ2-7, with a tentative D call TRBD1 (5 bases). The CDR3 spans 16 residues. From germline, CDR1 is SEHNR and CDR2 FQNEAQ (reference sequence). The ends were cut back, 1 base at V and 5 bases at J, with 18 bases in the middle. This CDR3 is CASSLGRQGAINEQYF. In DNA, the CDR3 is TGTGCCAGCAGCTTAGGTCGGCAAGGGGCAATCAACGAGCAGTACTTC.